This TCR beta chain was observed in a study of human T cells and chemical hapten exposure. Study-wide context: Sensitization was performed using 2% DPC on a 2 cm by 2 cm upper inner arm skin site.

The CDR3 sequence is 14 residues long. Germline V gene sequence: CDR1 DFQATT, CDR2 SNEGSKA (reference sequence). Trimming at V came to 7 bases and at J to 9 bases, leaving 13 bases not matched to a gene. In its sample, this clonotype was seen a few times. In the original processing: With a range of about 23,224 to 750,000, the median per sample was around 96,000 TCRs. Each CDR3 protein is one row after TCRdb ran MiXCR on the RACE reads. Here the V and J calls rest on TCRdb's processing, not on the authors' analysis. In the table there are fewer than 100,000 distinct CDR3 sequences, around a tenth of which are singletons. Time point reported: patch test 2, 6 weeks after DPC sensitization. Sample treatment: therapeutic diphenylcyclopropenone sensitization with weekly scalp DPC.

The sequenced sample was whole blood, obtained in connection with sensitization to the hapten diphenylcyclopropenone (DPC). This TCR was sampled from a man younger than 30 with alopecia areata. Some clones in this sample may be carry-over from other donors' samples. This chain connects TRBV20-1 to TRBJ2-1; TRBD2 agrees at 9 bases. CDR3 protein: CSGRVGGGAGEQFF. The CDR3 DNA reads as TGCAGTGGAAGAGTTGGCGGGGGGGCCGGTGAGCAGTTCTTC.